The 20 T cell receptor beta chains below all came from one sample that was sequenced in a study of T cells after yellow fever vaccination. Via MiXCR, TCRdb re-called the 5' RACE reads, giving one row per CDR3 protein. Found here are 350,000 or so distinct CDR3 sequences, about 8.3% of them singletons; the top ten hold approximately 16%. The sequencing here drew on PBMCs, taken about 41 days after the first yellow fever vaccination. These receptors were collected from a man aged 18 to 29 who received the YFV17D yellow fever vaccine.

The chain employs TRBV18 and TRBJ1-6, with D uncertain. Germline assignment: CDR1 KGHSH and CDR2 LQKENI. Trimming removed 2 bases at V and 5 bases at J, with 10 bases between. The CDR3 extends over 15 amino acids. The CDR3 loop is CASSPRSENNSPLHF. The CDR3 region has the DNA TGTGCCAGCTCACCAAGGTCAGAGAATAATTCACCCCTCCACTTT.

This clonotype was detected many times. The V and J genes are TRBV12-3 or TRBV12-4 and TRBJ1-2, with D possibly TRBD1 on 6 matching bases. V lost 10 bases and J lost 2, with 11 bases in between. This CDR3 has 12 residues. The CDR3 DNA reads as TGTGCCACCCGTAGGGGGAACTATGGCTACACCTTC. Protein: CATRRGNYGYTF.

The rearrangement links TRBV7-8 to TRBJ2-1; 10 bases line up with TRBD2. Germline V gene lookup returns CDR1 SGHVS and CDR2 FQNEAQ. After removal of 0 bases from V and 4 bases from J, the junction contained 6 bases not matched to a gene. CDR3 length equals 17 residues. Here the CDR3 DNA reads TGTGCCAGCAGCTTAGCGCTGAGCGGGGGGGCGTACAATGAGCAGTTCTTC. Residues: CASSLALSGGAYNEQFF.

V usage is TRBV5-1 and J usage is TRBJ1-1; D is unclear. V lost 4 bases, J lost 2 bases, and 12 bases lay in between. This CDR3 contains 14 residues. Germline V gene lookup returns CDR1 SGHRS and CDR2 YFSETQ. The chain's CDR3 is CASSATRGNTEAFF. The CDR3 DNA reads as TGCGCCAGCAGCGCCACGCGGGGTAACACTGAAGCTTTCTTT.

This clonotype was found many times. The J gene is TRBJ2-6, the V gene TRBV4-1; D remains ambiguous. Between the trimmed V and J ends, which lost 0 bases and 0 bases, there was a span of 21 bases. The CDR3 extends over 21 amino acids. Germline V lookup: CDR1 MGHRA, CDR2 YSYEKL. The CDR3 protein is CASSQERHVGKGLSGANVLTF. CDR3 coding DNA: TGCGCCAGCAGCCAAGAAAGGCACGTTGGGAAGGGCCTCTCTGGGGCCAACGTCCTGACTTTC.

The table lists this clonotype with a few counts. Here the CDR3 DNA reads TGTGCCAGCAGCCAAGATCTGCAGGCCCCTAATGAGCAGTTCTTC. This gives the protein CASSQDLQAPNEQFF. This rearrangement joins TRBV3-1 to TRBJ2-1, with D hard to call. Trimming removed 0 bases from V and 7 bases from J, with 13 bases in between. Germline V gene sequence: CDR1 LGHDT, CDR2 YNNKEL (reference sequence). CDR3 length: 15 residues.

The chain is built from TRBV5-1 and TRBJ1-3; D is unclear. From germline, CDR1 is SGHRS and CDR2 YFSETQ. This CDR3 is built from 14 residues. V lost 0 bases, J lost 4 bases, and 8 bases lay in between. This CDR3 is CASSLGQVGNTIYF. In nucleotides, the CDR3 is TGCGCCAGCAGCTTGGGGCAGGTGGGAAACACCATATATTTT.

The chain is built from TRBV7-6 and TRBJ2-2, with D perhaps matching TRBD1 or TRBD2 (5 bases each). This CDR3 contains 16 residues. Between the trimmed V and J ends, which lost 2 bases and 5 bases, there was a span of 15 bases. Germline V gene data show CDR1 as SGHVS and CDR2 as FNYEAQ. The CDR3 loop reads CASSLRGAVGTGELFF. Here the CDR3 DNA reads TGTGCCAGCAGCTTACGAGGGGCCGTAGGGACCGGGGAGCTGTTTTTT.

This clonotype was detected only a few times. The chain carries TRBV6-1 and TRBJ1-1, with D possibly matching TRBD1 (5 bases). The V gene's germline CDR1 is MNHNS and CDR2 SASEGT. The ends were cut back, 0 bases at V and 4 bases at J, with 15 bases in the middle. The CDR3 totals 16 residues. CDR3 in amino acids: CASSEALGPFSTEAFF. The CDR3 DNA reads TGTGCCAGCAGTGAAGCCCTGGGACCGTTCTCCACTGAAGCTTTCTTT.

This clonotype was seen a handful of times. The chain combines TRBV20-1 with TRBJ1-5; D is ambiguous. Germline V gene lookup returns CDR1 DFQATT and CDR2 SNEGSKA (reference sequence). Trimming took 3 bases from V and 3 from J, leaving 9 bases between them. The CDR3 consists of 13 residues. The CDR3 DNA reads TGCAGTGCTAGTCCGCAGATCAATCAGCCCCAGCATTTT. Translated, it gives CSASPQINQPQHF.

The chain recombines TRBV7-2 with TRBJ2-5; 13 bases align to TRBD2. The V gene's germline CDR1 is SGHTA and CDR2 FQGNSA. CDR3 length: 18 residues. V lost 0 bases and J lost 7; bases outside the gene matches: 11. The CDR3 DNA is TGTGCCAGCAGCTTAGCCAGGACTAGCGGGAGCGTACGAGGGACCCAGTACTTC. It yields the protein CASSLARTSGSVRGTQYF.

This clonotype was observed a handful of times. The gene calls are TRBV5-1 and TRBJ2-2; 7 bases match TRBD1. After removal of 4 bases from V and 10 bases from J, the junction contained 7 bases not matched to a gene. Germline V CDR1 and CDR2: SGHRS, YFSETQ. The length of the CDR3 is 13 residues. CDR3 protein: CASSARQGAELFF. DNA of the CDR3: TGCGCCAGCAGCGCCCGACAGGGCGCGGAGCTGTTTTTT.

There are a few counts of this clonotype. The chain couples TRBV9 to TRBJ2-2; no clear D. The germline gives CDR1 SGDLS, CDR2 YYNGEE. Trimming shortened V by 0 bases and J by 4 bases, and 4 bases separated the two germline ends. The CDR3 is made up of 13 amino acids. The DNA of the CDR3 is TGTGCCAGCAGCGTAGTAGCCACCGGGGAGCTGTTTTTT. Translating it yields CASSVVATGELFF.

The V call is TRBV6-2 or TRBV6-3, the J call TRBJ2-3; 7 bases are shared with TRBD1. This CDR3 is 15 amino acids long. The germline V gene encodes CDR1 MNHEY and CDR2 SVGEGT. V lost 7 bases and J lost 4; bases outside the gene matches: 11. The CDR3 DNA reads TGTGCCAGCACCATTAGACAGGGTGGTCCAGATACGCAGTATTTT. Protein sequence: CASTIRQGGPDTQYF.

This chain links TRBV29-1 with TRBJ1-5; the D gene is possibly TRBD1 (6 bases). CDR1 is SQVTM and CDR2 is ANQGSEA in the germline V gene. The CDR3 totals 13 residues. V dropped 7 bases and J dropped 5 bases, with 15 bases sitting between them. This CDR3 reads CSESQGPDQPQHF. Written as DNA, the CDR3 is TGCAGCGAATCACAGGGTCCAGATCAGCCCCAGCATTTT.

This clonotype was observed a handful of times. The J gene is TRBJ2-1, the V gene TRBV6-1, with 8 positions matching TRBD2. Germline V gives CDR1 MNHNS, CDR2 SASEGT. V shed 5 bases and J 4 bases; nucleotides not matched to a gene: 13. The length of the CDR3 is 17 residues. CDR3 residues: CASSPPRRGVLYNEQFF. The CDR3 region has the DNA TGTGCCAGCAGTCCCCCTCGGCGGGGGGTTCTGTACAATGAGCAGTTCTTC.

This chain uses TRBV4-1 with TRBJ1-2; 8 nucleotides align to TRBD1. Germline CDR1 and CDR2: MGHRA and YSYEKL. The CDR3 sequence is 16 residues long. Trimming at V came to 3 bases and at J to 4 bases, leaving 10 bases not matched to a gene. CDR3 DNA: TGCGCCAGCAGCCATATGACAGGGGTAGCACCCTATGGCTACACCTTC. Protein sequence: CASSHMTGVAPYGYTF.

Only a few counts were recorded for this clonotype. The chain joins TRBV4-1 to TRBJ2-3; 11 nucleotides align to TRBD2. The CDR3 has 16 amino acids. The germline gives CDR1 MGHRA, CDR2 YSYEKL. Trimming removed 0 bases from V and 5 bases from J; junction bases left unmatched: 4. Here the CDR3 reads CASSQEASGGLDTQYF. The CDR3 coding sequence is TGCGCCAGCAGCCAAGAGGCTAGCGGGGGGTTAGATACGCAGTATTTT.

This clonotype was observed a few times. The chain carries TRBV12-3 or TRBV12-4 and TRBJ1-5, with 9 bases aligning to TRBD1. The CDR3 loop spans 16 amino acids. Trimming cost V 6 bases and J 2 bases; bases outside gene matches: 8. As DNA, the CDR3 is TGTGCCAGCAGGCCGGGACAGGGTGTGGGCAATCAGCCCCAGCATTTT. Its translation: CASRPGQGVGNQPQHF.

The chain employs TRBV12-3 or TRBV12-4 and TRBJ1-2; D not certain. The CDR3 is 15 residues long. Trimming removed 2 bases at V and 1 base at J, with 11 bases between. CDR3 in DNA: TGTGCCAGCAGTTTACAAGGGCAGCATAACTATGGCTACACCTTC. Amino acids: CASSLQGQHNYGYTF.